This TCR beta chain was retrieved from a study of cytomegalovirus exposure and HLA in healthy donors (dated by TCRdb to about 2017). Regarding the research as a whole: An earlier analysis of 587 of the donors reported 250 to 350 Gb of sequence data and 117 million unique TCR beta sequences obtained from around 170 million T cells. Approximately 300 gigabases of sequencing data and around 80 million unique TCR sequences made up an early release that covered about 640 HLA-typed donors. Of the roughly 400 genotyped donors, roughly 76% were placed in the genetic ancestry cluster associated with self-reported Caucasian donors. The study was designed to test whether signatures of past pathogen exposure could be identified by cataloging public T cell receptors. The study profiled the T cell repertoires of 550 to 700 subjects by immunosequencing and related them to cytomegalovirus serostatus. Besides the first cohort of roughly 640 subjects, a separate validation cohort made up of over a hundred different subjects was used. The study combined high-throughput TCR immunosequencing, statistical association of individual TCRs with disease status, and machine learning to predict cytomegalovirus infection status. In a later analysis, previously published TCR beta repertoires from 550 to 700 donors were re-analyzed and high-resolution HLA genotyping was added so that TCR occurrence patterns could be studied. The later analysis used no new phenotypic data to find candidate immune exposures, relying instead on TCR beta sequences and their occurrence across donors. An earlier analysis of some 500 of the donors used high-throughput TCR beta sequencing to judge whether each TCR beta V gene segment behaved as functional or pseudogenic. Donor age, sex, ethnicity and CMV serostatus were compiled alongside the repertoire data. In a later genetic analysis, genome-wide SNP genotypes for about 55% of the roughly 670 donors were used, and that subset was treated as a discovery cohort. All discovery cohort repertoires had been generated using a single sequencing platform. HLA typing covered class I and class II loci at four-digit resolution. Typing coverage varied by locus: about 620-640 donors for A, B, C, DRB1 and DQB1; approximately 560 for DQA1; some 610 for DPA1; 400 to 480 for DPB1. Four to six DR-DQ haplotypes were handled as single units for association and clustering, since linkage in the cohort was strong. On average, about 240,000 unique TCR beta nucleotide sequences were sequenced per donor among some 430 genotyped donors of the cohort, with roughly 18% of those sequences being non-productive. The paper's findings and limits, for the study overall: According to a later genetic analysis, donors in an Asian-associated ancestry cluster had fewer N-insertions in productive TCRs than the roughly 670-donor mean. This cohort had only TCR beta chains sequenced, and the lack of alpha or paired-chain data limited which features could be detected. An earlier analysis of 587 of the donors showed that most TCR beta V segments appeared in productive rearrangements either about 87% or about 30% of the time, which broadly matched IMGT annotations. Several of the top co-occurrence clusters appeared to be linked to parvovirus B19, influenza, CMV and Epstein-Barr virus, according to a later analysis. In both the original and validation cohorts, the classifier was reported to diagnose cytomegalovirus status with high specificity and sensitivity. In a later analysis, HLA-associated TCR beta chains showed more clonal expansion and lower generation probabilities than non-associated chains that were equally common. The authors suggested that the approach could potentially be extended to other disease states and immunological phenotypes. A later analysis found that TCR association rates varied across HLA loci, with DRB1 alleles showing the most associated TCRs and HLA-C alleles the fewest. Strong co-occurrence of HLA alleles, especially DR and DQ, made assigning TCR associations to individual alleles difficult. A few of the identified cytomegalovirus-associated TCR beta chains were confirmed in vitro to be specific for cytomegalovirus antigens. Roughly uniform sequencing depth across donors was assumed in presence/absence analyses, although this assumption may not hold. In a later analysis, some 17,000 TCR beta sequences were associated with specific HLA alleles at a false discovery rate of 0.05. Most TCR sequences were seen in very few donors, while some public TCRs were found in many individuals. The earlier analysis of 450 to 700 of the donors excluded 15 to 20 rarely observed V segments, including chromosome 9 orphons, because counts were too low. A total of around 150 TCR beta chains were listed by the study as associated with cytomegalovirus. A further reported finding was that TCR beta sequences accurately predicted the HLA-A and HLA-B alleles for most subjects in the first cohort. CMV serostatus was the only immune exposure information available for the cohort. Some IMGT-functional V segments, including TRBV6-2 and TRBV6-3, could not be distinguished by the 87-base-pair reads and were therefore excluded. HLA typing was unavailable for some donors at each locus, so association tests used only the typed subset. Correlated functional status among segregating V segments might reflect linkage disequilibrium, but an unknown experimental factor could not be ruled out. In a later genetic analysis, a missense DCLRE1C variant was associated with V-gene and J-gene trimming of TCR beta chains, and the association was replicated in an independent cohort. A cluster of highly shared sequence variants was judged likely to represent a technical artifact of the sequencing pipeline. A later analysis found that most CMV-associated TCR beta chains appeared HLA-restricted, with HLA associations seemingly driven largely by CMV exposure.

Library preparation employed the immunoSEQ multiplex PCR assay. For the multiplex PCR, a mixture combining 60 forward primers for TCR Vbeta segments and 13 reverse primers for TCR Jbeta segments was used. The CDR3 region of rearranged TCR beta genes was amplified from genomic DNA by a multiplex PCR assay. On the Illumina HiSeq System, the amplified TCR beta libraries were sequenced as 87-base-pair reads. As for how the authors treated the data: A later analysis counted around 72 million unique TCR beta chains across the 500 to 850 repertoires, and roughly 10 million of these chains were shared by at least two donors. Raw reads were error-corrected and collapsed into unique sequences by a nearest-neighbor algorithm in which closely related sequences were merged to remove PCR and sequencing errors. To assign V, D and J gene segments, CDR3 sequences were aligned to IMGT reference sequences. Each retained sequence needed at least a six-nucleotide match to both a V gene segment and a J gene segment. Rearrangements were called productive when the CDR3 lacked stop codons and stayed in frame with V and J; all others were non-productive. Following IMGT convention, CDR3 was defined as the stretch from the second conserved V-encoded cysteine to the conserved J-encoded phenylalanine. In an earlier analysis of 587 of the donors, sequences lacking an unambiguous match to a single V gene segment were excluded. In an earlier analysis of almost 600 of the donors, a V segment was called functional when productive rearrangements were above 56.7%, and segregating when the standard deviation between donors exceeded 5%. To diagnose cytomegalovirus status from the catalog of TCR beta chain sequences, a statistical classification framework was built. V and J gene assignment, in a later analysis, came from comparing TCR nucleotide sequences with IMGT/GENE-DB human TR gene sequences. In a later analysis, CDR3 sequences and most-parsimonious VDJ recombination scenarios were assigned using the TCRdist pipeline. In a later analysis, each TCR beta chain was defined by its CDR3 amino acid sequence together with its V-gene family, and reads lacking a unique V-gene family were excluded. As a way to deal with suspected cross-contamination and a sequencing artifact, a later analysis dropped over 550 nucleotide sequences that were highly shared and had low generation probability. A later analysis calculated a clonal expansion index for each public chain from normalized within-repertoire ranks of inferred template counts. A later analysis computed generation probabilities with a VDJ recombination model fitted to out-of-frame rearrangements, and checked the results against IGoR. In a later analysis, TCR-TCR, TCR-HLA and TCR-CMV co-occurrence was scored with hypergeometric tests, and a repertoire-size bias correction was applied to TCR pairs. To estimate false discovery rates, a later analysis permuted the HLA or CMV assignments 20 times. In a later analysis, co-occurring TCRs were grouped using DBSCAN, and TCRdist sequence similarity was added for clustering within HLA-allele-positive subsets. Co-occurrence clustering excluded repertoires with fewer than 30,000 or more than 120,000 public chains, plus five with anomalous nucleotide sharing. TCRdb provides this immuneACCESS table in a form limited to in-frame rearrangements. Some clones are lacking; in checked studies, under half of them reflect an unresolved V gene, and why the rest are absent is not known. That table supplies the V and J calls and clone size; D and trimming were determined from the DNA. This sample has about 89,000 clones in its table, and roughly 63% of those were observed once. Together, the top ten hold approximately 6% of the sample.

The CDR3 has 13 amino acids, counting the end cysteine and phenylalanine. Only CDR3 DNA is held: 39 bases, read in frame from base 1. The germline V and J ends show losses of 3 bases and 8 bases respectively, and no gene match explains 5 bases of the junction. For CDR1 and CDR2, the germline V gene (reference sequence) lists MNHEY and SMNVEV. The cohort comprised hundreds of healthy bone marrow donors. At the time of sampling, every cohort member was nominally healthy, though immune exposures that went unrecorded were likely present. The donor tested CMV seronegative, placing the donor among the 350 or so seronegative members of the cohort. Every donor gave a peripheral blood sample, and the peripheral blood mononuclear cells from that sample were used for TCR beta sequencing. The Qiagen DNeasy Blood Extraction Kit was used to extract genomic DNA from the blood cell samples. As to this clone: No antigen is known for it. No clone much larger than this one lies a single base away; base qualities are absent.

The clonotype comes from a woman between 25 and 40 years old in good health and CMV-seronegative. Source material: PBMCs. The rearrangement combines TRBV27 with TRBJ1-2, and 8 bases in between align with TRBD1. The nucleotides read TGTGCCAGCAGTTTTTCCGACAGGGGCGGCTACACCTTC. Its translation reads: CASSFSDRGGYTF.